This T cell receptor (beta chain) was recovered during a study of Tregs in tolerant kidney transplant recipients. This CDR3 is 14 amino acids long. CDR1 LNHDA and CDR2 SQIVND come from the germline V gene (reference sequence). V was trimmed by 5 bases and J by 0 bases, leaving 10 bases between them. Whole-study results and caveats: The most relevant donor-specific Treg TCRbeta repertoire apparently came from expansion with activated donor B cells. This study did not directly address biological reproducibility. Findings come from small patient numbers and require larger validation.

About this clone: No antigen is known for it.

Unstimulated Tregs (CD4+CD25+CD127-) and CD4+CD25- non-Tregs were sorted from PBMCs. TCRdb's copy holds only in-frame clones and misses some; the assay was immunoSEQ multiplex PCR. The data show 200,000 to 300,000 clones, with about four fifths seen just once and around 0.64% held by the top ten. The V call is TRBV19, the J call TRBJ1-1; D call uncertain. The sequence was collected from a human donor in good health. Input material: CD4+ T cells from blood. CDR3 sequence reads: CASSRARMNTEAFF. The CDR3 nucleotides read TGTGCCAGTAGTCGGGCCAGAATGAACACTGAAGCTTTCTTT.